These 18 T cell receptor beta chains were all obtained from the same sample, sequenced in a study of T cell responses to AZD1222 COVID-19 vaccine. Produced via immunoSEQ multiplex PCR; TCRdb's table is partial and in-frame only. Among approximately 200,000 clones, roughly nine tenths were seen once, and the ten largest hold around 3%. The input for sequencing was peripheral blood, taken 28 days after the second AZD1222 dose. These receptors were collected from an adult who received the AZD1222 COVID-19 vaccine.

V usage is TRBV5-5 and J usage is TRBJ2-7, with D possibly TRBD1 on 6 matching bases. V was cut by 4 bases and J by 2 bases, with 10 bases left in between. This CDR3 spans 13 amino acids. CDR1 is SGHKS, CDR2 YYEKEE, per germline (reference sequence). The CDR3 DNA reads TGTGCCAGCAGCGAAACAGGGCCCTACGAGCAGTACTTC. This sequence encodes CASSETGPYEQYF. Using reference TRBV5-5 and TRBJ2-7 for the parts outside the CDR3, the full variable domain is DAGVTQSPTHLIKTRGQQVTLRCSPISGHKSVSWYQQVLGQGPQFIFQYYEKEERGRGNFPDRFSARQFPNYSSELNVNALLLGDSALYLCASSETGPYEQYFGPGTRLTVT.

The chain combines TRBV27 with TRBJ2-7, with no clear D. The CDR3 has 13 amino acids. Germline assignment: CDR1 MNHEY and CDR2 SMNVEV (reference sequence). V was clipped by 2 bases and J by 2 bases, with 7 bases between them. The CDR3: CASSLGATYEQYF. CDR3 in DNA: TGTGCCAGCAGTTTAGGAGCCACCTACGAGCAGTACTTC.

V and J are TRBV12-3 or TRBV12-4 and TRBJ1-2; D possibly corresponds to TRBD1 (5 bases). V was shortened by 9 bases and J by 3 bases, with 14 bases between the two germline ends. CDR3 length: 13 residues. CDR3 sequence: CASLKAGYYGYTF. The CDR3 coding sequence is TGTGCCAGTCTTAAGGCAGGGTACTATGGCTACACCTTC.

This rearrangement joins TRBV5-1 to TRBJ1-1; D is unresolved. CDR3 length: 13 residues. V was cut by 0 bases and J by 11 bases, with 14 bases left in between. CDR1 SGHRS and CDR2 YFSETQ come from the germline V gene. CDR3 sequence: CASSLAGFSAAFF. CDR3 bases: TGCGCCAGCAGCTTGGCGGGCTTTTCGGCGGCTTTCTTT.

This clone was found once. The chain combines TRBV19 with TRBJ2-1, with 8 bases lining up with TRBD2. This CDR3 region has 15 residues. CDR1 is LNHDA, CDR2 SQIVND, per germline (reference sequence). V shed 5 bases and J 10 bases; nucleotides not matched to a gene: 13. This chain's CDR3 is CASSFLPPAGGEQFF. The CDR3, as DNA: TGTGCCAGTAGTTTCCTACCTCCGGCGGGAGGCGAGCAGTTCTTC.

This clone was detected a few times. CDR3 loop: CASSEKHISVRGSPLHF. For the CDR3, the DNA is TGCGCCAGCAGTGAAAAGCACATCTCGGTGAGGGGTTCACCCCTCCACTTT. V is TRBV4-1 and J is TRBJ1-6; TRBD1 is a possible D gene (5 bases). Germline assignment: CDR1 MGHRA and CDR2 YSYEKL. This CDR3 spans 17 amino acids. The V and J ends lost 6 bases and 9 bases respectively, with 24 bases between them.

This chain joins TRBV5-4 and TRBJ2-1; 10 nucleotides match TRBD2. The CDR3 loop spans 14 amino acids. The trim removed 2 bases at V and 10 bases at J, leaving 6 bases unmatched. Germline V lookup: CDR1 SGHNT, CDR2 YYREEE (reference sequence). CDR3 in amino acids: CASSFGTSELEQFF. In DNA, the CDR3 is TGTGCCAGCAGCTTCGGGACTAGCGAGCTCGAGCAGTTCTTC.

The chain is built from TRBV18 and TRBJ2-3, with D perhaps matching TRBD1 or TRBD2 (5 bases each). V was clipped by 2 bases and J by 6 bases, with 15 bases between them. The CDR3 covers 15 residues. Germline values: CDR1 KGHSH, CDR2 LQKENI. The CDR3 DNA is TGTGCCAGCTCACCAGGGGGTTTCTCCCAGGATACGCAGTATTTT. It encodes CASSPGGFSQDTQYF. Full variable domain (outside the CDR3, taken from reference TRBV18 and TRBJ2-3): NAGVMQNPRHLVRRRGQEARLRCSPMKGHSHVYWYRQLPEEGLKFMVYLQKENIIDESGMPKERFSAEFPKEGPSILRIQQVVRGDSAAYFCASSPGGFSQDTQYFGPGTRLTVL.

The rearrangement uses TRBV28 and TRBJ2-7; 13 bases are a match to TRBD2. With 3 bases clipped from V and 4 bases from J, the junction kept 0 bases outside the gene matches. Germline assignment: CDR1 MDHEN and CDR2 SYDVKM. The CDR3 spans 14 residues. CDR3 DNA: TGTGCCAGCAGTTTGGGACTAGCGGGATACGAGCAGTACTTC. Its protein is CASSLGLAGYEQYF.

The V and J genes are TRBV5-1 and TRBJ1-4; 7 bases line up with TRBD1. Trimming at V came to 4 bases and at J to 4 bases, leaving 4 bases not matched to a gene. Germline values: CDR1 SGHRS, CDR2 YFSETQ. This CDR3 contains 14 residues. The CDR3 coding sequence is TGCGCCAGCAGCCGGGACAGCTATAATGAAAAACTGTTTTTT. Translated, it gives CASSRDSYNEKLFF.

V is TRBV7-3 and J is TRBJ2-1; 12 bases fit TRBD2. The ends lost 3 bases at V and 7 bases at J; junction bases unmatched: 1. The CDR3 length is 14 residues. Germline V gene data show CDR1 as SGHTA and CDR2 as FQGTGA. Here the CDR3 reads CASSLTSGSNEQFF. The CDR3 DNA sequence: TGTGCCAGCAGCTTGACTAGCGGGAGTAATGAGCAGTTCTTC.

The CDR3 coding sequence is TGTGCCAGCTCACCACAGATGGGAAACCCCTCCTACGAGCAGTACTTC. Translating gives CASSPQMGNPSYEQYF. The chain is built from TRBV18 and TRBJ2-7; D ambiguous. CDR3 size: 16 residues. CDR1 and CDR2 from the germline V gene are KGHSH and LQKENI. V shed 1 base and J shed 0 bases, with 13 bases lying between them.

The CDR3 DNA reads as TGTGCCAGCATCAGGGACAGGGTTCCTTCCGGGGCCAACGTCCTGACTTTC. Its translation is CASIRDRVPSGANVLTF. This chain uses TRBV2 with TRBJ2-6, with 9 bases that match TRBD1. The J segment lost 4 bases and the V segment lost 7 bases, leaving 11 bases of the junction unmatched. Per germline, CDR1 SNHLY and CDR2 FYNNEI. The CDR3 has 17 residues.

The genes are TRBV5-1 and TRBJ2-7; D tentatively reads TRBD1 or TRBD2 (7 bases each). The V end was cut by 3 bases, the J end by 7 bases, with 17 bases between. The CDR3 length is 14 residues. CDR1 is SGHRS and CDR2 is YFSETQ in the germline V gene. The DNA of the CDR3 is TGCGCCAGCAGCTACTCCCCAGGGGGGGAGGAGCAGTACTTC. It encodes CASSYSPGGEEQYF.

V and J are TRBV28 and TRBJ1-1; 8 nucleotides line up with TRBD1. Losses at the gene ends were 6 bases for V and 5 bases for J; bases not matched to a gene: 11. Germline V gene data show CDR1 as MDHEN and CDR2 as SYDVKM. This CDR3 is built from 15 residues. CDR3 DNA: TGTGCCAGCAGGCCGCACAGGGGGGGAAGTACTGAAGCTTTCTTT. This encodes CASRPHRGGSTEAFF. The full variable domain, its missing parts supplied by reference TRBV28 and TRBJ1-1, is DVKVTQSSRYLVKRTGEKVFLECVQDMDHENMFWYRQDPGLGLRLIYFSYDVKMKEKGDIPEGYSVSREKKERFSLILESASTNQTSMYLCASRPHRGGSTEAFFGQGTRLTVV.

The chain uses TRBV6-5 and TRBJ1-2, with D tentatively TRBD1 (5 bases). There are 15 residues in the CDR3. CDR1 is MNHEY and CDR2 is SVGAGI in the germline V gene. The V end was cut by 5 bases, the J end by 0 bases, with 13 bases between. CDR3 amino acids: CASSRQLTANYGYTF. The DNA of the CDR3 is TGTGCCAGCAGTCGACAGCTAACAGCTAACTATGGCTACACCTTC.

The chain recombines TRBV5-5 with TRBJ2-7; 8 bases are a match to TRBD2. V lost 4 bases, J lost 7 bases, and 16 bases stayed unmatched. The CDR3 length is 16 residues. Germline CDR1 is SGHKS and CDR2 is YYEKEE (reference sequence). The CDR3 DNA reads TGTGCCAGCAGCCCCCCTACTAGCGGTCGGGTGGGGGAGCAGTACTTC. Encoded protein: CASSPPTSGRVGEQYF.

V usage is TRBV7-8 and J usage is TRBJ1-6; tentatively, D is TRBD1 (6 bases). The V gene lost 5 bases and the J gene lost 9 bases, with 17 bases spanning the gap. The CDR3 contains 15 residues. The germline gives CDR1 SGHVS, CDR2 FQNEAQ. The DNA of the CDR3 is TGTGCCAGCAGCCGACAGGTCTTAGCTGGTTCACCCCTCCACTTT. It translates to CASSRQVLAGSPLHF.